Below are 32 T cell receptor beta chains sequenced from a single sample in a study of control samples from healthy donors and cancer patients. The repertoire was sequenced with immunoSEQ multiplex PCR; TCRdb's copy has only in-frame clones and lacks some. The sample has roughly 130,000 clones, roughly 90% seen once. The sequenced sample consisted of blood. The receptors here all came from a man between 18 and 35 years old in good health.

This clone occurred a few times. The J gene is TRBJ2-1, the V gene TRBV7-2; D possibly corresponds to TRBD2 (5 bases). Trimming removed 7 bases from V and 0 bases from J, with 10 bases in between. The CDR3 loop spans 14 amino acids. The germline CDR1 and CDR2 sequences are SGHTA and FQGNSA. The CDR3 loop reads CASIRGSSYNEQFF. CDR3 nucleotide sequence: TGTGCCAGCATCCGTGGGAGCTCCTACAATGAGCAGTTCTTC.

This clone was recorded only once. The J gene is TRBJ1-1, the V gene TRBV27; D is undetermined. There are 15 residues in the CDR3. V gave up 4 bases and J gave up 4 bases, with 16 bases separating them. Germline CDR1 MNHEY, CDR2 SMNVEV (reference sequence). This chain's CDR3 is CASSSITGFTTEAFF. The CDR3 nucleotides read TGTGCCAGCAGTTCAATTACCGGGTTCACCACTGAAGCTTTCTTT.

This chain uses TRBV30 with TRBJ2-3; the match to TRBD2 covers 12 bases. Trimming at V came to 1 base and at J to 5 bases, leaving 7 bases not matched to a gene. The CDR3 covers 16 residues. In germline, CDR1 is GTSNPN, CDR2 SVGIG (reference sequence). DNA for the CDR3: TGTGCCTGGAGTGGACTAGCGGGGGTATGGGGAGATACGCAGTATTTT. As protein: CAWSGLAGVWGDTQYF.

The rearrangement joins TRBV7-7 to TRBJ2-1; 8 bases align to TRBD1. The junction had 5 bases not matched to a gene; V was cut back by 5 bases and J by 8 bases. Looked up from germline, CDR1 is SSHAT and CDR2 is FNYEAQ (reference sequence). This CDR3 contains 13 residues. The CDR3 reads CASSTDRDHEQFF. The DNA for the CDR3 is TGTGCCAGCAGCACGGACAGGGATCATGAGCAGTTCTTC.

The chain recombines TRBV30 with TRBJ1-1, with D possibly matching TRBD1 (6 bases). Between the trimmed V and J ends, which lost 4 bases and 1 base, there was a span of 10 bases. Germline-derived CDR1 and CDR2 are GTSNPN and SVGIG (reference sequence). The CDR3 consists of 13 residues. CDR3: CAWTGTPNTEAFF. CDR3 coding DNA: TGTGCCTGGACCGGGACACCGAACACTGAAGCTTTCTTT.

V gene TRBV19 combines with J gene TRBJ1-2; D gene ambiguous. The length of the CDR3 is 12 residues. Germline CDR1 and CDR2: LNHDA and SQIVND (reference sequence). Trimming cost V 5 bases and J 8 bases, with 12 bases left between them. As DNA, the CDR3 is TGTGCCAGTAGTCCGAAAACGCAGGGCTACACCTTC. Protein sequence: CASSPKTQGYTF.

V and J are TRBV10-2 and TRBJ2-1; TRBD2 matches at 14 bases. Germline V gene lookup returns CDR1 WSHSY and CDR2 SAAADI. The CDR3 loop spans 18 amino acids. Trimming removed 10 bases from V and 0 bases from J; junction bases left unmatched: 11. The CDR3 loop reads CATKGTSGGVTSYNEQFF. Here the CDR3 DNA reads TGCGCCACCAAGGGGACTAGCGGGGGAGTTACCTCCTACAATGAGCAGTTCTTC.

This chain joins TRBV5-4 and TRBJ2-3; 9 bases are shared with TRBD2. The junction had 4 bases not matched to a gene; V was cut back by 5 bases and J by 0 bases. Germline loops: CDR1 SGHNT, CDR2 YYREEE (reference sequence). This CDR3 comprises 15 residues. The CDR3: CASSSGGASTDTQYF. The CDR3 bases are TGTGCCAGCAGTAGCGGGGGCGCTAGCACAGATACGCAGTATTTT.

The V call is TRBV19, the J call TRBJ1-1; perhaps TRBD1 as D (5 bases). V lost 5 bases to trimming and J lost 0 bases, with 10 bases between them. This CDR3 contains 14 residues. Germline V lookup: CDR1 LNHDA, CDR2 SQIVND (reference sequence). Written as DNA, the CDR3 is TGTGCCAGTAGTGACGGGGCAATGAACACTGAAGCTTTCTTT. It encodes CASSDGAMNTEAFF.

The chain has TRBV29-1 and TRBJ2-3; 8 bases match TRBD1. With V trimmed by 6 bases and J by 0 bases, 5 bases remained unmatched. Germline CDR1 SQVTM, CDR2 ANQGSEA. The CDR3 length is 14 residues. The CDR3 coding sequence is TGCAGCGTCCCCCGGACAGGGAGCACAGATACGCAGTATTTT. This sequence encodes CSVPRTGSTDTQYF.

The chain uses TRBV2 and TRBJ2-5; D is uncertain. Germline lookup yields CDR1 SNHLY and CDR2 FYNNEI. The germline V and J ends were trimmed by 10 bases and 2 bases, with 11 bases remaining between them. This CDR3 region has 12 residues. The CDR3: CAIETVQETQYF. For the CDR3, the DNA is TGTGCCATTGAAACAGTTCAAGAGACCCAGTACTTC.

The chain links TRBV10-3 to TRBJ1-2, with D possibly TRBD1 on 6 matching bases. V lost 3 bases and J lost 8, with 22 bases in between. In germline, CDR1 is ENHRY, CDR2 SYGVKD. The CDR3 length is 16 residues. DNA of the CDR3: TGTGCCATCAGTGACCCGAAGGAGGGGGGGGCGAGAGGCTACACCTTC. Its translation: CAISDPKEGGARGYTF.

The V call is TRBV7-3, the J call TRBJ1-6, with D perhaps matching TRBD1 (6 bases). Trimming took 2 bases from V and 10 from J, leaving 12 bases between them. CDR3 length equals 14 residues. Germline values: CDR1 SGHTA, CDR2 FQGTGA. CDR3 sequence reads: CASSLQGSRSPLHF. CDR3 nucleotide sequence: TGTGCCAGCAGCTTACAGGGGAGCCGATCACCCCTCCACTTT.

The rearrangement links TRBV14 to TRBJ2-7; weak D call: TRBD2 (5 bases). Trimming shortened V by 1 base and J by 0 bases, and 7 bases separated the two germline ends. Germline CDR1 SGHDN, CDR2 FVKESK. The CDR3 extends over 14 amino acids. DNA of the CDR3: TGTGCCAGCAGCCAAGCACGGGACTCCTACGAGCAGTACTTC. This gives the protein CASSQARDSYEQYF.

In this sample, this clone turned up a few times. V gene TRBV6-5 combines with J gene TRBJ1-5; TRBD1 is a possible D gene (6 bases). V lost 6 bases and J 2 bases, leaving 11 bases between the germline ends. This CDR3 region has 14 residues. Germline V gives CDR1 MNHEY, CDR2 SVGAGI. The CDR3 spells CASRQGGGNQPQHF. The CDR3 bases are TGTGCCAGCAGACAGGGAGGAGGCAATCAGCCCCAGCATTTT.

The rearrangement links TRBV6-6 to TRBJ1-4, with TRBD1 matching over 8 bases. The CDR3 consists of 14 residues. Trimming removed 6 bases from V and 3 bases from J; junction bases left unmatched: 3. The germline V gene has CDR1 MNHNY and CDR2 SVGAGI (reference sequence). DNA of the CDR3: TGTGCCAGCAGGCCAGGGGGCTCTAATGAAAAACTGTTTTTT. Protein: CASRPGGSNEKLFF.

The rearrangement uses TRBV2 and TRBJ1-5; D unresolved. Trimming cost V 6 bases and J 2 bases, with 17 bases left between them. Germline CDR1 is SNHLY and CDR2 is FYNNEI. This CDR3 region has 16 residues. CDR3 bases: TGTGCCAGCAGGGCCTCATGGGGAGTTGGCAATCAGCCCCAGCATTTT. Translated, it gives CASRASWGVGNQPQHF.

The V and J genes are TRBV5-6 and TRBJ1-5; D is undetermined. The V and J ends lost 1 base and 0 bases respectively, with 8 bases between them. Germline assignment: CDR1 SGHDT and CDR2 YYEEEE. The CDR3 sequence is 15 residues long. The CDR3 bases are TGTGCCAGCAGCTTGCGGGGAGATAGCAATCAGCCCCAGCATTTT. Translation: CASSLRGDSNQPQHF.

This rearrangement joins TRBV13 to TRBJ1-2; D unresolved. The CDR3 has 13 residues. The germline V gene has CDR1 PRHDT and CDR2 FYEKMQ (reference sequence). V dropped 5 bases and J dropped 10 bases, with 17 bases sitting between them. The CDR3 DNA reads TGTGCCAGCAGCCCGAATGGGTTGGATGACTACACCTTC. This encodes CASSPNGLDDYTF.

This clone was picked up one time. The chain uses TRBV6-5 and TRBJ1-2, with D possibly matching TRBD1 (6 bases). Trimming shortened V by 4 bases and J by 4 bases, and 13 bases separated the two germline ends. The CDR3 contains 14 residues. CDR1 is MNHEY, CDR2 SVGAGI, per germline. The CDR3 bases are TGTGCCAGCAGTTCGTTCGGGGGCTCCTATGGCTACACCTTC. Encoded protein: CASSSFGGSYGYTF.

This clone was counted between two and nine times. This chain joins TRBV2 and TRBJ1-2; D is undetermined. The germline V and J ends were trimmed by 6 bases and 0 bases, with 8 bases remaining between them. The CDR3 is 13 amino acids. CDR1 and CDR2 from the germline V gene are SNHLY and FYNNEI. Here the CDR3 reads CASSTESNYGYTF. In nucleotides, the CDR3 is TGTGCCAGCAGCACGGAATCTAACTATGGCTACACCTTC. The full variable domain, in which reference TRBV2 and TRBJ1-2 provide the parts outside the CDR3, is EPEVTQTPSHQVTQMGQEVILRCVPISNHLYFYWYRQILGQKVEFLVSFYNNEISEKSEIFDDQFSVERPDGSNFTLKIRSTKLEDSAMYFCASSTESNYGYTFGSGTRLTVV.

The chain uses TRBV19 and TRBJ1-5; D perhaps matches TRBD1 (5 bases). Germline V gene lookup returns CDR1 LNHDA and CDR2 SQIVND (reference sequence). The CDR3 is made up of 13 amino acids. The V and J ends lost 5 bases and 5 bases respectively, with 10 bases between them. The chain's CDR3 is CASSGGADQPQHF. CDR3 DNA: TGTGCCAGTAGTGGAGGGGCGGATCAGCCCCAGCATTTT.

This clone has just a few counts. V and J are TRBV18 and TRBJ1-5; 8 bases line up with TRBD1. Germline lookup yields CDR1 KGHSH and CDR2 LQKENI. CDR3 length: 16 amino acids. J was trimmed by 2 bases and V by 2 bases; bases with no gene match: 5. CDR3 coding DNA: TGTGCCAGCTCACCAGTAGGGGGACAGGGCAATCAGCCCCAGCATTTT. This codes for CASSPVGGQGNQPQHF.

The chain recombines TRBV6-6 with TRBJ1-5; D is ambiguous. The germline V gene encodes CDR1 MNHNY and CDR2 SVGAGI (reference sequence). V was trimmed by 7 bases and J by 4 bases, leaving 8 bases between them. CDR3 length: 12 residues. The CDR3 spells CASTDGNQPQHF. In nucleotides, the CDR3 is TGTGCCAGCACCGACGGAAATCAGCCCCAGCATTTT.

This rearrangement joins TRBV6-5 to TRBJ2-7, with TRBD1 matching over 11 bases. The germline V gene encodes CDR1 MNHEY and CDR2 SVGAGI. The CDR3 is 14 residues long. V lost 3 bases and J lost 6; bases outside the gene matches: 4. CDR3 loop: CASSYRTGGLEQYF. The CDR3 coding sequence is TGTGCCAGCAGTTATCGGACAGGGGGCCTCGAGCAGTACTTC.

The gene calls are TRBV27 and TRBJ1-4; possible D gene TRBD1, 5 bases. The CDR3 spans 14 residues. Germline V gene lookup returns CDR1 MNHEY and CDR2 SMNVEV (reference sequence). Trimming took off 4 bases at V and 7 bases at J, with 13 bases between the two ends. CDR3 DNA: TGTGCCAGCAGTTCCGGAGCAGGGCGTGAAAAACTGTTTTTT. It yields the protein CASSSGAGREKLFF.

The CDR3 here is CASGYNSPLHF. CDR3 in DNA: TGTGCCAGCGGGTATAATTCACCCCTCCACTTT. The chain combines TRBV6-5 with TRBJ1-6; D uncertain. V gave up 8 bases and J gave up 4 bases, with 3 bases separating them. CDR1 and CDR2 (germline): MNHEY, SVGAGI. CDR3 length equals 11 residues.

The chain is built from TRBV14 and TRBJ2-7, with 7 positions matching TRBD1. Germline loops: CDR1 SGHDN, CDR2 FVKESK. This CDR3 has 15 residues. The V gene end was trimmed by 3 bases and the J gene end by 2 bases; junction bases not matched to a gene: 7. The CDR3 region is CASSHRDSLAYEQYF. The CDR3 DNA is TGTGCCAGCAGCCATCGGGACAGTCTAGCCTACGAGCAGTACTTC.

J is TRBJ2-2 and V is TRBV9; no reliable D call. CDR1 and CDR2 (germline): SGDLS, YYNGEE. Trimming shortened V by 1 base and J by 6 bases, and 4 bases separated the two germline ends. This CDR3 has 12 residues. The CDR3 sequence is CASSVFSGELFF. In DNA form, the CDR3 reads TGTGCCAGCAGCGTATTCTCCGGGGAGCTGTTTTTT.

The chain couples TRBV6-2 or TRBV6-3 to TRBJ1-5; 7 bases map to TRBD1. The CDR3 loop spans 15 amino acids. CDR1 is MNHEY and CDR2 is SVGEGT in the germline V gene. V was pared by 6 bases and J by 1 base, with 6 bases of the junction left unmatched. The CDR3 DNA reads TGTGCCAGCAGCCAACCGGGACAGAGCAATCAGCCCCAGCATTTT. This gives the protein CASSQPGQSNQPQHF.

The chain has TRBV7-8 and TRBJ2-5; 9 bases agree with TRBD2. The CDR3 extends over 17 amino acids. Germline lookup yields CDR1 SGHVS and CDR2 FQNEAQ. V was pared by 1 base and J by 5 bases, with 11 bases of the junction left unmatched. The chain's CDR3 is CASSLGIGRGGRETQYF. As DNA, the CDR3 is TGTGCCAGCAGCTTAGGAATTGGGCGGGGGGGCCGCGAGACCCAGTACTTC.

The chain is built from TRBV7-6 and TRBJ2-5; 14 nucleotides line up with TRBD2. The germline V gene encodes CDR1 SGHVS and CDR2 FNYEAQ. V lost 5 bases to trimming and J lost 5 bases; unmatched junction nucleotides: 7. The CDR3 has 16 amino acids. The CDR3 nucleotides are TGTGCCAGCAGCCCCCGACTAGCGGGGGGGCCGGAGACCCAGTACTTC. This codes for CASSPRLAGGPETQYF.